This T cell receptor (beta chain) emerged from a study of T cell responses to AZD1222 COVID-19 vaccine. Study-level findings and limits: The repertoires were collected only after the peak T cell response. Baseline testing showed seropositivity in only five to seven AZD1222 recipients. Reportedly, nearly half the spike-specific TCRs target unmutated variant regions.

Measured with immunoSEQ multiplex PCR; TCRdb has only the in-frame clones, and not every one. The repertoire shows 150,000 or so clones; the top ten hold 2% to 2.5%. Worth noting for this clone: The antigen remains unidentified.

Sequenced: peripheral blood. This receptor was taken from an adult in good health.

CDR3 protein: CAQRDRGSYNEQFF. The CDR3 DNA reads TGTGCCCAACGGGACAGGGGTTCCTACAATGAGCAGTTCTTC. The V and J genes are TRBV30 and TRBJ2-1; TRBD1 matches at 10 bases. The germline V gene encodes CDR1 GTSNPN and CDR2 SVGIG (reference sequence). J gave up 1 base and V 8 bases, and 5 bases lay outside the gene matches. The CDR3 length is 14 residues.